These T cell receptor beta chains were read from a single sample in a study of CD8 T cells in Susac syndrome. Each CDR3 protein gets one entry after TCRdb re-called the immunoSEQ multiplex PCR reads with MiXCR. The sample has about 200,000 distinct CDR3 sequences, 75% to 95% seen once. Sequenced material: CD4+ T cells from PBMCs. The source of these receptors is a human donor with Susac syndrome. Each CDR3 is given with its conserved first and last residue. The D gene is left open where the match is weak. Clone size is given for some rows only: seen once, a few or many times, or a class if the clone is expanded.

>15|TRBJ1-1|TRBV11-2|NA|NA
CASSLIGAPYTEAFF
TGTGCCAGCAGCTTAATCGGGGCCCCTTATACTGAAGCTTTCTTT
>13|TRBJ2-3|TRBV28|NA|NA
CASTGVSTDTQYF
TGTGCCAGCACAGGGGTTAGCACAGATACGCAGTATTTT
>15|TRBJ2-7|TRBV19|NA|NA
CASRKGHFQGYEQYF
TGTGCCAGTAGGAAGGGACACTTCCAAGGCTACGAGCAGTACTTC
>15|TRBJ2-7|TRBV27|NA|NA
CEQNRDPSFSGEQYF
TGTGAACAGAATCGGGACCCAAGTTTCTCTGGCGAGCAGTACTTC
>14|TRBJ2-5|TRBV3-1|NA|NA
CASSRREGVETQYF
TGTGCCAGCAGCCGTCGTGAGGGCGTAGAGACCCAGTACTTC
>14|TRBJ1-2|TRBV2|NA|once
CASSEVTASFGYTF
TGTGCCAGCAGTGAAGTGACGGCTTCTTTTGGCTACACCTTC
>14|TRBJ2-1|TRBV12-3/TRBV12-4|TRBD2|NA
CASRGTSGPFEQFF
TGTGCCAGCAGAGGGACTAGCGGTCCTTTTGAGCAGTTCTTC
>16|TRBJ2-5|TRBV7-2|TRBD2|few
CASSVGTSGIEETQYF
TGTGCCAGCAGCGTGGGGACTAGCGGGATCGAAGAGACCCAGTACTTC
>15|TRBJ2-5|TRBV12-3/TRBV12-4|NA|NA
CASSFSRAVSETQYF
TGTGCCAGCAGTTTTTCGAGGGCAGTGAGTGAGACCCAGTACTTC
>18|TRBJ2-5|TRBV5-1|TRBD2|NA
CASSLVGSGGATTETQYF
TGCGCCAGCAGCTTGGTCGGTAGCGGGGGAGCCACCACGGAGACCCAGTACTTC
>15|TRBJ2-2|TRBV20-1|NA|NA
CSASLAGANTGELFF
TGCAGTGCTAGTCTCGCAGGGGCGAACACCGGGGAGCTGTTTTTT
>14|TRBJ1-2|TRBV10-3|TRBD1|few
CAISIGQERDGYTF
TGTGCCATCAGTATCGGACAGGAGAGGGATGGCTACACCTTC
>13|TRBJ2-3|TRBV5-1|NA|NA
CASSLVMADTQYF
TGCGCCAGCAGCTTGGTTATGGCAGATACGCAGTATTTT